This entry lists 3 T cell receptor beta chains sequenced from one sample in a study of blood T cell repertoires in COVID-19 (TCRdb year 2020). Receptor libraries were prepared by the immunoSEQ multiplex PCR assay. The table was pulled from immuneACCESS by TCRdb, which kept in-frame rearrangements only. Such tables lose some clones; where checked, under half of the loss comes from unresolved V genes, and the rest has no known cause. The sample profile shows 200,000 to 300,000 clones; 80% to 85% of them were found once. Around 25% of the sample comes from the top ten. The specimen sequenced was peripheral blood. The source of these receptors is a man aged 35-49 years with acute or convalescent COVID-19.

The chain uses TRBV27 and TRBJ2-5, with D perhaps matching TRBD2 (6 bases). Germline V gives CDR1 MNHEY, CDR2 SMNVEV (reference sequence). The ends were cut back, 6 bases at V and 1 base at J, with 15 bases in the middle. This CDR3 comprises 15 residues. As DNA, the CDR3 is TGTGCCAGCAGCCCCTATGCGGGGCTCCAAGAGACCCAGTACTTC. Its protein product is CASSPYAGLQETQYF.

The chain has TRBV19 and TRBJ2-1, with a tentative D call TRBD2 (5 bases). Trimming took off 5 bases at V and 3 bases at J, with 17 bases between the two ends. The germline V gene has CDR1 LNHDA and CDR2 SQIVND (reference sequence). The CDR3 sequence is 16 residues long. This chain's CDR3 is CASSSQRTANYNEQFF. CDR3 sequence (DNA): TGTGCCAGTAGTTCCCAACGGACTGCCAACTACAATGAGCAGTTCTTC.

The genes are TRBV2 and TRBJ1-1; 8 bases line up with TRBD1. V was clipped by 6 bases and J by 5 bases; unmatched bases: 5. Germline values: CDR1 SNHLY, CDR2 FYNNEI. The CDR3 consists of 13 residues. CDR3: CASRDRALTEAFF. In DNA, the CDR3 is TGTGCCAGCAGGGACAGGGCGTTGACTGAAGCTTTCTTT.